This entry features one TCR beta chain sequence. The antigen is undetermined. The data stem from a study of cytomegalovirus exposure and HLA in healthy donors. Study results and limitations: The availability of immune exposure information extended only to CMV serostatus. As a later analysis showed, a missense DCLRE1C variant was linked to trimming of TCR beta V- and J-genes. Later work found that TCR association rates differed between HLA loci; DRB1 had the most and HLA-C the fewest.

The CDR3 runs 15 residues. The ends were cut back, 0 bases at V and 4 bases at J, with 12 bases in the middle. Germline assignment: CDR1 MGHRA and CDR2 YSYEKL. 60 Vbeta and 13 Jbeta primers were used in PCR. The data were produced by immunoSEQ multiplex PCR, yet TCRdb's version contains in-frame clones alone and is incomplete. The sample contains some 140,000 clones, 65% to 80% of which appear only once. The genes are TRBV4-1 and TRBJ1-1; D is unresolved. The origin of this receptor is a man aged 18 to 29 in good health and CMV-seronegative. The specimen sequenced was PBMCs. Here the CDR3 reads CASSQDSEWSTEAFF. For the CDR3, the DNA is TGCGCCAGCAGCCAAGATAGCGAGTGGAGCACTGAAGCTTTCTTT.